Below are 9 T cell receptor beta chains sequenced from a single sample in a study of Ad26.COV2.S vaccination and SARS-CoV-2 variants. Treatment in this sample: roughly 19 received Ad26.COV2.S at low or high dose, single or two shots; five or six received placebo; per-sample allocation not given. The study sampled participants on day 63 after the first vaccine or placebo injection. Some clones are missing from TCRdb's copy, which holds only in-frame ones; the method was immunoSEQ multiplex PCR. The sample lists about 410,000 clones, roughly 90% seen once, with approximately 1.6% in the top ten. Sequencing used peripheral blood, obtained in a trial of Ad26.COV2.S vaccine versus placebo. The receptors derive from a person between 18 and 60 years old who received the Ad26.COV2.S COVID-19 vaccine or a placebo.

The rearrangement uses TRBV5-6 and TRBJ2-5; TRBD1 matches at 9 bases. Germline CDR1 reads SGHDT; CDR2 reads YYEEEE. This CDR3 has 13 amino acids. V was clipped by 4 bases and J by 4 bases; unmatched bases: 2. In DNA, the CDR3 is TGTGCCAGCAGCGAGACAGGGGGAGAGACCCAGTACTTC. Its protein product is CASSETGGETQYF.

The V and J genes are TRBV4-3 and TRBJ1-2; D is uncertain. Per germline, CDR1 LGHNA and CDR2 YSLEER. This CDR3 contains 15 residues. Trimming shortened V by 3 bases and J by 5 bases, and 16 bases separated the two germline ends. The CDR3 region is CASSQADSMGYGYTF. DNA of the CDR3: TGCGCCAGCAGCCAGGCGGACTCAATGGGGTATGGCTACACCTTC.

This clone turned up a few times. The chain joins TRBV7-9 to TRBJ1-2, with a possible D match to TRBD1 (5 bases). Trimming took 1 base from V and 1 from J, leaving 10 bases between them. CDR1 and CDR2 from the germline V gene are SEHNR and FQNEAQ (reference sequence). The CDR3 length is 15 residues. The CDR3 loop is CASSLGGDDNYGYTF. The CDR3 nucleotides read TGTGCCAGCAGCTTAGGAGGGGACGATAACTATGGCTACACCTTC.

CDR3 in DNA: TGTGCCAGCAGCTCAGGTCGACAGAGGGGGGTGGTCGGGGAGCTGTTTTTT. Translated, it gives CASSSGRQRGVVGELFF. The V and J genes are TRBV5-4 and TRBJ2-2; D could derive from TRBD1 or TRBD2 (6 bases each). The CDR3 is 17 residues long. Germline CDR1 SGHNT, CDR2 YYREEE (reference sequence). Trimming pared 3 bases from V and 7 bases from J, leaving 22 bases between.

The rearrangement links TRBV18 to TRBJ1-3, with D tentatively TRBD1 (5 bases). Germline CDR1 KGHSH, CDR2 LQKENI. V gave up 4 bases and J gave up 3 bases, with 7 bases separating them. The CDR3 is 13 amino acids. The CDR3 protein is CASSRTNGNTIYF. CDR3 in DNA: TGTGCCAGCTCACGGACAAATGGAAACACCATATATTTT.

This clone was seen more than once but under ten times. This rearrangement joins TRBV5-4 to TRBJ2-2, with D possibly TRBD1 on 6 matching bases. The length of the CDR3 is 14 residues. Germline V lookup: CDR1 SGHNT, CDR2 YYREEE (reference sequence). Trimming shortened V by 2 bases and J by 6 bases, and 11 bases separated the two germline ends. CDR3 nucleotides: TGTGCCAGCAGCTTCATCGACAGGCCCGGGGAGCTGTTTTTT. Translated, it gives CASSFIDRPGELFF.

The chain links TRBV10-3 to TRBJ2-1, with TRBD1 matching over 10 bases. The CDR3 is made up of 16 amino acids. CDR1 is ENHRY and CDR2 is SYGVKD in the germline V gene. V shed 0 bases and J 9 bases; nucleotides not matched to a gene: 8. The CDR3, as DNA: TGTGCCATCAGTGAGTCGCGGGACAGGGGCTTATCTGAGCAGTTCTTC. This sequence encodes CAISESRDRGLSEQFF.

J is TRBJ1-1 and V is TRBV10-1; 9 bases are a match to TRBD1. Germline V lookup: CDR1 WNHNN, CDR2 SYGVQD (reference sequence). V shed 0 bases and J 1 base; nucleotides not matched to a gene: 9. The CDR3 is 18 residues long. The chain's CDR3 is CASSESLWDRDTNTEAFF. In DNA, the CDR3 is TGCGCCAGCAGTGAGTCGTTGTGGGACAGGGATACGAACACTGAAGCTTTCTTT.

The gene calls are TRBV19 and TRBJ2-2; the match to TRBD1 covers 10 bases. The CDR3 runs to 15 residues. Germline V gene data show CDR1 as LNHDA and CDR2 as SQIVND (reference sequence). V gave up 6 bases and J gave up 7 bases; unmatched junction bases: 8. The CDR3 bases are TGTGCCAGTAGACGGGACAGGGGCGGCGGCGGGGAGCTGTTTTTT. Protein product: CASRRDRGGGGELFF.